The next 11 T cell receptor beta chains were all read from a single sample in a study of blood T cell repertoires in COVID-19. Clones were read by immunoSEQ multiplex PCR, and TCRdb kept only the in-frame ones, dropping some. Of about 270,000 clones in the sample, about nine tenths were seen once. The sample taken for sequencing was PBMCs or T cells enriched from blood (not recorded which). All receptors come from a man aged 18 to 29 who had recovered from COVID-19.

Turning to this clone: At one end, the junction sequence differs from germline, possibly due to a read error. This CDR3 is CAGSREQGKPQHF. As DNA, the CDR3 is TGTGCCGGGAGTCGGGAACAGGGGAAGCCCCAGCATTTT. The chain is built from TRBV30 and TRBJ1-5, with 7 bases identical to TRBD1. This CDR3 is 13 amino acids long. Germline CDR1 is GTSNPN and CDR2 is SVGIG (reference sequence).

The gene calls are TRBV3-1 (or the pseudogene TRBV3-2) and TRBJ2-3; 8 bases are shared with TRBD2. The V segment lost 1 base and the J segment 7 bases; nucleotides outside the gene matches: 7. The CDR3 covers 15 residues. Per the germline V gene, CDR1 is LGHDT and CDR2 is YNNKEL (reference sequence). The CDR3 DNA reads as TGTGCCAGCAGCCAAGGGGCAATAGCGGGGTATACGCAGTATTTT. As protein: CASSQGAIAGYTQYF.

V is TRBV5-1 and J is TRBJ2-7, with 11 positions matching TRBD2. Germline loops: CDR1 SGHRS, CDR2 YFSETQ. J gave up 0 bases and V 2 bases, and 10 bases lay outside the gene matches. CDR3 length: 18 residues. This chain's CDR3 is CASSLEYELAGDSYEQYF. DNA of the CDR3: TGCGCCAGCAGCTTAGAATACGAACTAGCGGGGGACTCCTACGAGCAGTACTTC.

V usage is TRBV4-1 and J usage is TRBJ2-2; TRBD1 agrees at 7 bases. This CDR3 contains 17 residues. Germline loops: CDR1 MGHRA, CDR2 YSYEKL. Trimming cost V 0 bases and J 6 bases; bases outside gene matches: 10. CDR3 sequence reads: CASSQDRGRGGPGELFF. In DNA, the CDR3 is TGCGCCAGCAGCCAAGATAGGGGGAGAGGGGGCCCCGGGGAGCTGTTTTTT.

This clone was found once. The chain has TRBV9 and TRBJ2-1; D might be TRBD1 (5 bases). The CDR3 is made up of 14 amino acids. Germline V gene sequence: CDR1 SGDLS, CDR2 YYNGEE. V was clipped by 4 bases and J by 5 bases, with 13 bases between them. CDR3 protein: CASSSIGADNEQFF. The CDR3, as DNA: TGTGCCAGCAGCTCAATAGGGGCGGACAATGAGCAGTTCTTC. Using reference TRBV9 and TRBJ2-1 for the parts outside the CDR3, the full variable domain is DSGVTQTPKHLITATGQRVTLRCSPRSGDLSVYWYQQSLDQGLQFLIQYYNGEERAKGNILERFSAQQFPDLHSELNLSSLELGDSALYFCASSSIGADNEQFFGPGTRLTVL.

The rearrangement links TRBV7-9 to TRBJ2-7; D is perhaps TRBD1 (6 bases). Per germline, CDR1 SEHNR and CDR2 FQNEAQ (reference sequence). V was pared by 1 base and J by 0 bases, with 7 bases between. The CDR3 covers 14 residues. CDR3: CASSLEGVSYEQYF. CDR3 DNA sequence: TGTGCCAGCAGCTTAGAGGGGGTCTCCTACGAGCAGTACTTC. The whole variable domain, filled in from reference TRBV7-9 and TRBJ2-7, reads DTGVSQNPRHKITKRGQNVTFRCDPISEHNRLYWYRQTLGQGPEFLTYFQNEAQLEKSRLLSDRFSAERPKGSFSTLEIQRTEQGDSAMYLCASSLEGVSYEQYFGPGTRLTVT.

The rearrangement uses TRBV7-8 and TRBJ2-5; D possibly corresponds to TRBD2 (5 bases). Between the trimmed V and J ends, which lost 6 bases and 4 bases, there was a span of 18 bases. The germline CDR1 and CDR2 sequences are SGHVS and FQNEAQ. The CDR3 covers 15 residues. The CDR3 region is CASSEGNSRVETQYF. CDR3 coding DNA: TGTGCCAGCAGTGAGGGTAACTCGAGGGTAGAGACCCAGTACTTC.

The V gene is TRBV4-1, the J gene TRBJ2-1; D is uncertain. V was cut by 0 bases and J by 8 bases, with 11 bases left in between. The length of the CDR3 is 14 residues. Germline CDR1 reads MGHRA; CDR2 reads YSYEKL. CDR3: CASSQDRLKDEQFF. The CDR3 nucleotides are TGCGCCAGCAGCCAAGATCGACTGAAGGATGAGCAGTTCTTC.

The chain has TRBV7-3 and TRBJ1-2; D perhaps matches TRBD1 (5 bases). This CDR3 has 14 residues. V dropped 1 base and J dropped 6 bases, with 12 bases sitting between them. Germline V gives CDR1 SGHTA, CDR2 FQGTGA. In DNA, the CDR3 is TGTGCCAGCAGCTTAAATTCCGGGGGGGATGGCTACACCTTC. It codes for CASSLNSGGDGYTF.

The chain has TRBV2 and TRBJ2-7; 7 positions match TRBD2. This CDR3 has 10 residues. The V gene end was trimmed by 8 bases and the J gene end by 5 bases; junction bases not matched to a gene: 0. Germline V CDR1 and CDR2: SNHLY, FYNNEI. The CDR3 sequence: CASGGDEQYF. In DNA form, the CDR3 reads TGTGCCAGCGGGGGGGACGAGCAGTACTTC.

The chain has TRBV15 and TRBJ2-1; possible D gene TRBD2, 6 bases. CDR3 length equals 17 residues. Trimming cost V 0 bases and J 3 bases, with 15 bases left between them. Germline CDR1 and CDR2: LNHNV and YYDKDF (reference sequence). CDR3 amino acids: CATSRDPGLRHYNEQFF. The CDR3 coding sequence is TGTGCCACCAGCAGAGACCCGGGACTCCGCCACTACAATGAGCAGTTCTTC.